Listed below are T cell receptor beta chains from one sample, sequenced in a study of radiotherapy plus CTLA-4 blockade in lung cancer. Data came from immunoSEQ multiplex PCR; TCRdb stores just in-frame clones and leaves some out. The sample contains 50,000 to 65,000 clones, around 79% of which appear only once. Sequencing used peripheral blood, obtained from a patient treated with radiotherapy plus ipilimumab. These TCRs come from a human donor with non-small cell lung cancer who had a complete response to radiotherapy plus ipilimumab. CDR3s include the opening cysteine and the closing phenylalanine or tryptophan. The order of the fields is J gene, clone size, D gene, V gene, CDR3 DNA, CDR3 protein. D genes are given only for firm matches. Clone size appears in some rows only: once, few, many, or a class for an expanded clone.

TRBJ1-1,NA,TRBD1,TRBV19,TGTGCCAGTAGTACCCCGGTGGACAGGGTGGGGATGAACACTGAAGCTTTCTTT,CASSTPVDRVGMNTEAFF
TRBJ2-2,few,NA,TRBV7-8,TGTGCCAGCAGCTTCCGGGGTGCTACCGGGGAGCTGTTTTTT,CASSFRGATGELFF
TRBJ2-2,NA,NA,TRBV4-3,TGCGCCAGCAGCCAAGAACCGCGGATGAACACCGGGGAGCTGTTTTTT,CASSQEPRMNTGELFF
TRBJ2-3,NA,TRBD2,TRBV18,TGTGCCAGCTCACCAGGCCAGGGAGGGCGGGATACGCAGTATTTT,CASSPGQGGRDTQYF
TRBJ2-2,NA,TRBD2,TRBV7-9,TGTGCCAGCAGCGATAGCGGGAGCGGGGAGCTGTTTTTT,CASSDSGSGELFF
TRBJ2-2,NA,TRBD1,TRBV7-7,TGTGCTAGCAGCATGACAGGGTACACCGGGGAGCTGTTTTTT,CASSMTGYTGELFF
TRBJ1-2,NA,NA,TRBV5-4,TGTGCCAGCAGCCCCGGGGGGGGGACTGTCTATGGCTACACCTTC,CASSPGGGTVYGYTF
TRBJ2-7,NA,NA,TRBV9,TGTGCCAGCAGCCCCCAAACACAGGGTAACGAGCAGTACTTC,CASSPQTQGNEQYF
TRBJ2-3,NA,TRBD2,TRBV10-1,TGCGCCAGCAGTGACGGGGGGTTCACAGATACGCAGTATTTT,CASSDGGFTDTQYF
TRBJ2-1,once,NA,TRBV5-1,TGCGCCAGCAGCTTGGGCGGAAGGCAGTTCTTC,CASSLGGRQFF
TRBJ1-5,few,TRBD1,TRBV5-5,TGTGCCAGCAGCTTGGAGGTGACAGGGTATCAGCCCCAGCATTTT,CASSLEVTGYQPQHF
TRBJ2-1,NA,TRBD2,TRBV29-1,TGCAGCGCACGTTCCTACCGGACTAGCGGGAGTTACAATGAGCAGTTCTTC,CSARSYRTSGSYNEQFF
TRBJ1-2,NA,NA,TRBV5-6,TGTGCCAGCAGCTCCGGACACCTTAACTATGGCTACACCTTC,CASSSGHLNYGYTF
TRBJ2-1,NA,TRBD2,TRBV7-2,TGTGCCAGCAGCCCGTTGCAGGCGGGAGCTCGGAGGGACAATGAGCAGTTCTTC,CASSPLQAGARRDNEQFF
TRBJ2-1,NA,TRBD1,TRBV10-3,TGTGCCATCAGCGGGGGACAGGGAGGTTATGAGCAGTTCTTC,CAISGGQGGYEQFF
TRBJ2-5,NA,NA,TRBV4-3,TGCGCCAGCAGCCCCACGGGGGAGACCCAGTACTTC,CASSPTGETQYF
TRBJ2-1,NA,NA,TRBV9,TGTGCCAGCAGCGACAGCGGAAAGCAGTTCTTC,CASSDSGKQFF
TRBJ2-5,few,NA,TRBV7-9,TGTGCCAGCAGCCCAGTGTACCAAGAGACCCAGTACTTC,CASSPVYQETQYF
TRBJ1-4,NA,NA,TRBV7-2,TGTGCCAGCAGCCGGGGGGGGGCCTCTAATGAAAAACTGTTTTTT,CASSRGGASNEKLFF
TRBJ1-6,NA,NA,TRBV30,TGTGCCTGGAGTGCCACCCCCACAGGCTTTATCAATTCACCCCTCCACTTT,CAWSATPTGFINSPLHF
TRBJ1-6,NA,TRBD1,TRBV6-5,TGTGCCAGCAGTTACTCAGGGACAGTGTATAATTCACCCCTCCACTTT,CASSYSGTVYNSPLHF
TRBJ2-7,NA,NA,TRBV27,TGTGCCACACACTCGCCGGCAGGGCCCGGCGAGCAGTACTTC,CATHSPAGPGEQYF
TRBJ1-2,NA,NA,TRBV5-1,TGCGCCAGCAGCTTGGACCGGTCTAACTATGGCTACACCTTC,CASSLDRSNYGYTF
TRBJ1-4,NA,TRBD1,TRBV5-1,TGCGCCAGCAGCTTGGCGACAGGGCTCGGGGAAAAACTGTTTTTT,CASSLATGLGEKLFF
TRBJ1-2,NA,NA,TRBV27,TGTGCCAGCAGTTTATTTGGCGGGGGCCATGGCTACACCTTC,CASSLFGGGHGYTF
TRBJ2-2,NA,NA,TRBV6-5,TGTGCCAGCAGTTCTGGACAGGGACTATCCGGGGAGCTGTTTTTT,CASSSGQGLSGELFF
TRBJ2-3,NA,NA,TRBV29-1,TGCAGCGTTGACACAGGGTTTCGCACAGATACGCAGTATTTT,CSVDTGFRTDTQYF
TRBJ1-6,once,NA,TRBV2,TGTGCCAGCAGTCAGGAATCACCCCTCCACTTT,CASSQESPLHF
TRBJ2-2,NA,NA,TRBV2,TGTGCCAGCACTGGGGTCAGGGCTAACACCGGGGAGCTGTTTTTT,CASTGVRANTGELFF
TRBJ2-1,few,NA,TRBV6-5,TGTGCCAGCAGCTCAAGGGGGATATCATACAATGAGCAGTTCTTC,CASSSRGISYNEQFF
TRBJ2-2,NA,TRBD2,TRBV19,TGTGCCAGTAGTATGAGCGGGGGACGCACCGGGGAGCTGTTTTTT,CASSMSGGRTGELFF
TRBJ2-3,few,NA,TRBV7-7,TGTGCTAGCAGCTTAGGAACAGGGGAGGTAGATACGCAGTATTTT,CASSLGTGEVDTQYF
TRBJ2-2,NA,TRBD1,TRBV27,TGTGCCAGCAGTTTGGGGACAGGTAACACCGGGGAGCTGTTTTTT,CASSLGTGNTGELFF
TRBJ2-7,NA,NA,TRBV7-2,TGTGCCAGCAGAACCATGGAGGGGGGGCCCTACGAGCAGTACTTC,CASRTMEGGPYEQYF
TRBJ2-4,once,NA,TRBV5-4,TGTGCCAGCAGCTTGACTAGCAAGGACATTCAGTACTTC,CASSLTSKDIQYF
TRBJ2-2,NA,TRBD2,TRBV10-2,TGCGCCAGCAACCTAGCGGGAGGAACCGGGGAGCTGTTTTTT,CASNLAGGTGELFF
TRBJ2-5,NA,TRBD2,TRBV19,TGTGCCAGTAGTAAGGGACTAGCGGAGGGTCAAGAGACCCAGTACTTC,CASSKGLAEGQETQYF
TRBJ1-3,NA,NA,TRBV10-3,TGTGCCATCAGAGGGACAAATGGAAACACCATATATTTT,CAIRGTNGNTIYF
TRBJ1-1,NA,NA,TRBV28,TGTGCCAGCAGTTGGTATTTAGGGGCCACATCCGAGAAGACTGAAGCTTTCTTT,CASSWYLGATSEKTEAFF
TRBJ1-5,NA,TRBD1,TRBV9,TGTGCCAGCAGCGCGACAGGGGGCGATCAGCCCCAGCATTTT,CASSATGGDQPQHF
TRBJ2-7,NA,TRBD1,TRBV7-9,TGTGCCGGGGGACAGAGTAACCTCTACGAGCAGTACTTC,CAGGQSNLYEQYF
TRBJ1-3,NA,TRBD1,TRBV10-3,TGTGCCATCACCGGGGACAGCCTCGCTGGAAACACCATATATTTT,CAITGDSLAGNTIYF
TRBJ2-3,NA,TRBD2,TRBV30,TGTGCCTGGAGTGTCGGCGGACTAGCGGATTCCACAGATACGCAGTATTTT,CAWSVGGLADSTDTQYF
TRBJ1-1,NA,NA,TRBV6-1,TGTGCCAGCAGTGAAGTCCGAATAGGCCTATCCGGGGGAGCTTTCTTT,CASSEVRIGLSGGAFF
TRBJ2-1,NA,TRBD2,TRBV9,TGTGCCAGCAGCGTAGGGCTAGCGGGAGACCTTAGGGATGAGCAGTTCTTC,CASSVGLAGDLRDEQFF
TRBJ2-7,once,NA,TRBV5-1,TGCGCCAGCAGCTTGGCCAGTACAGGGACCGAGCAGTACTTC,CASSLASTGTEQYF
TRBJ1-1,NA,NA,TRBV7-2,TGTGCCAGCAGCGGCATAGCAGGGGAAGCTTTCTTT,CASSGIAGEAFF
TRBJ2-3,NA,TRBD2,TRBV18,TGTGCCAGCTCACCCCTTGGTTCGGGGGGTGGTACGCAGTATTTT,CASSPLGSGGGTQYF
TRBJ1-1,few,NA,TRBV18,TGTGCCAGCTCACCATCAGAGGATGTAGGCAGAGCTTTCTTT,CASSPSEDVGRAFF
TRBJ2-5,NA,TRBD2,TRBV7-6,TGTGCCAGCAGCCGGGGGGGAGTGCGGGAACAAGAGACCCAGTACTTC,CASSRGGVREQETQYF
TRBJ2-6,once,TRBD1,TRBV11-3,TGTGCCAGCAGCTTATACGACAGGGGATCAAGGGTTCCTGGGGCCAACGTCCTGACTTTC,CASSLYDRGSRVPGANVLTF